This T cell receptor beta chain was sequenced for a study of OX40 agonist ivuxolimab in advanced cancers. Study-level information: Partial responses occurred in Three dose-escalation patients, one with hepatocellular carcinoma and two with cutaneous melanoma. Study-wide results and limits: CD4+ T cells averaged fewer expanded clones than CD8+ T cells.

A note on this clone: Its antigen is unidentified.

Using immunoSEQ multiplex PCR, the repertoire was profiled, and TCRdb retains in-frame clones only, with some absent. Of 100,000 or so clones in the sample, around 90% were seen once. This specimen was CD4+ or CD8+ T cells sorted from blood, taken in a trial of the OX40 agonist ivuxolimab. The TCR originated in an adult with an advanced solid tumor such as melanoma, head and neck, liver or kidney cancer.

CDR3: CASSSGGDQPQHF. CDR3 in DNA: TGTGCCAGCAGTTCAGGGGGCGACCAGCCCCAGCATTTT. V gene TRBV6-5 combines with J gene TRBJ1-5, with 8 bases that match TRBD1. The V segment lost 4 bases and the J segment 7 bases; nucleotides outside the gene matches: 3. Per the germline V gene, CDR1 is MNHEY and CDR2 is SVGAGI. The length of the CDR3 is 13 residues.